This passage covers 21 T cell receptor beta chains from one sample sequenced in a study of blood T cells in healthy people across ages. It was with a sample-barcoded 5' primer and a J-beta primer mix that a second PCR of about 6 to 12 cycles was run. One entry per CDR3 protein results from TCRdb running MiXCR on the 5' RACE reads. The sample shows 1.5 million to 2 million distinct CDR3 sequences, less than 50% of them seen only once. The sample was blood. The receptors were sampled from a woman aged 40 to 50 in good health.

In this sample, this clonotype turned up a few times. The chain employs TRBV4-1 and TRBJ2-5; D is ambiguous. V was clipped by 0 bases and J by 0 bases, with 8 bases between them. Germline assignment: CDR1 MGHRA and CDR2 YSYEKL. The CDR3 has 15 residues. CDR3 in amino acids: CASSQESTDQETQYF. CDR3 nucleotide sequence: TGCGCCAGCAGCCAAGAGTCAACAGACCAAGAGACCCAGTACTTC.

This clonotype was recorded a few times. The chain combines TRBV28 with TRBJ2-1; D remains unclear. Germline CDR1 MDHEN, CDR2 SYDVKM. V was trimmed by 4 bases and J by 2 bases, leaving 6 bases between them. This CDR3 is 13 amino acids long. The CDR3 reads CASSYKTYNEQFF. The CDR3 region has the DNA TGTGCCAGCAGTTATAAAACCTACAATGAGCAGTTCTTC.

The chain links TRBV11-2 to TRBJ2-1; D remains ambiguous. The CDR3 loop spans 14 amino acids. V lost 1 base and J lost 9, with 13 bases in between. Germline values: CDR1 SGHAT, CDR2 FQNNGV. CDR3 region: CASSLAGVVGEQFF. CDR3 DNA sequence: TGTGCCAGCAGCTTAGCAGGTGTGGTGGGTGAGCAGTTCTTC. The variable domain in full, completed from reference TRBV11-2 and TRBJ2-1, reads EAGVAQSPRYKIIEKRQSVAFWCNPISGHATLYWYQQILGQGPKLLIQFQNNGVVDDSQLPKDRFSAERLKGVDSTLKIQPAKLEDSAVYLCASSLAGVVGEQFFGPGTRLTVL.

The chain carries TRBV6-2 or TRBV6-3 and TRBJ2-7; D is perhaps TRBD1 (6 bases). This CDR3 comprises 14 residues. V shed 5 bases and J shed 8 bases, with 19 bases lying between them. Looked up from germline, CDR1 is MNHEY and CDR2 is SVGEGT. CDR3 in DNA: TGTGCCAGCAGTCCGGGACAAATTTTGTCGAAGCAGTACTTC. Amino acids: CASSPGQILSKQYF.

Turning to this clonotype: A much larger clone differs by one base, so this may be a read error. The chain couples TRBV29-1 to TRBJ2-1; the D is unclear. The CDR3 spans 10 residues. Germline CDR1 is SQVTM and CDR2 is ANQGSEA. V dropped 5 bases and J dropped 10 bases, with 9 bases sitting between them. CDR3 sequence (DNA): TGCAGCGTTCTCCTCTACGAGCAGTTCTTC. It translates to CSVLLYEQFF.

Of note for this clonotype: It may be a read error: a sequence one base away is much more abundant. The V and J genes are TRBV10-3 and TRBJ2-3, with TRBD1 matching 7 bases. This CDR3 region has 15 residues. CDR1 is ENHRY, CDR2 SYGVKD, per germline. CDR3: CAISDPGQSTDTRYF. For the CDR3, the DNA is TGTGCCATCAGTGACCCGGGACAGAGCACAGATACGCGGTATTTT.

The chain joins TRBV20-1 to TRBJ2-4; D gene uncertain. The DNA end is more similar to TRBJ2-5, so the J call may be wrong. Germline V lookup: CDR1 DFQATT, CDR2 SNEGSKA (reference sequence). This CDR3 has 14 residues. CDR3 nucleotide sequence: TGCAGTGCTAGAGAGTCCTCAGTGGAAGAGACCCAGTACTTC. Translation gives CSARESSVEETQYF.

There are a few counts of this clonotype. The chain couples TRBV27 to TRBJ2-5, with 7 nucleotides matching TRBD1. The germline gives CDR1 MNHEY, CDR2 SMNVEV (reference sequence). V shed 2 bases, J shed 7 bases, and the junction held 13 bases outside the gene matches. The CDR3 sequence is 16 residues long. In DNA, the CDR3 is TGTGCCAGCAGTTTACTGTCGCATGACAGGGTTGGGACCCAGTACTTC. Its protein product is CASSLLSHDRVGTQYF.

In this sample, this clonotype turned up many times. The chain couples TRBV28 to TRBJ1-2; TRBD1 agrees at 12 bases. Germline CDR1 and CDR2: MDHEN and SYDVKM. This CDR3 contains 14 residues. V shed 8 bases and J 7 bases; nucleotides not matched to a gene: 8. The CDR3 coding sequence is TGTGCCAGCTCAACGCCGGGACAGGGGGCTGGCTACACCTTC. Its protein is CASSTPGQGAGYTF.

The rearrangement links TRBV7-2 to TRBJ2-1; 13 bases map to TRBD2. Per germline, CDR1 SGHTA and CDR2 FQGNSA. CDR3 length: 16 amino acids. J lost 6 bases, V lost 3 bases, and 5 bases had no gene match. For the CDR3, the DNA is TGTGCCAGCAGCTTCCTCGGACTAGCGGGGGTCAATGAGCAGTTCTTC. This translates into CASSFLGLAGVNEQFF.

This chain uses TRBV11-2 with TRBJ2-7, with TRBD1 matching 8 bases. CDR1 SGHAT and CDR2 FQNNGV come from the germline V gene. V trimming: 5 bases; J trimming: 2 bases; junction bases outside the gene matches: 8. The CDR3 runs to 15 residues. CDR3 nucleotides: TGTGCCAGCAGCGAATCACAGGGGGGAACCTACGAGCAGTACTTC. Protein: CASSESQGGTYEQYF.

This clonotype was recorded a few times. The chain has TRBV7-2 and TRBJ1-6, with D perhaps TRBD1 (6 bases). Germline lookup yields CDR1 SGHTA and CDR2 FQGNSA. The CDR3 has 16 residues. V was pared by 1 base and J by 8 bases, with 15 bases between. CDR3 in amino acids: CASSLEGGGMDSPLHF. The CDR3 region has the DNA TGTGCCAGCAGCTTAGAGGGGGGGGGAATGGATTCACCCCTCCACTTT.

This sequence joins TRBV6-6 and TRBJ2-3, with D tentatively TRBD1 (6 bases). The germline V gene has CDR1 MNHNY and CDR2 SVGAGI (reference sequence). Trimming left V 4 bases short and J 2 bases short, with 13 bases between. The CDR3 is 15 residues long. The CDR3 nucleotides are TGTGCCAGCAGTTTTCTGAGACAGGACACAGATACGCAGTATTTT. This gives the protein CASSFLRQDTDTQYF.

The rearrangement links TRBV11-1 to TRBJ2-1, with 11 nucleotides matching TRBD1. With V trimmed by 3 bases and J by 8 bases, 3 bases remained unmatched. The V gene's germline CDR1 is SGHAT and CDR2 FQDESV (reference sequence). The CDR3 totals 14 residues. CDR3 region: CASSFGQGAHEQFF. CDR3 nucleotide sequence: TGTGCCAGCAGCTTCGGACAGGGGGCTCATGAGCAGTTCTTC.

The rearrangement joins TRBV6-5 to TRBJ2-7, with 8 bases matching TRBD1. J was trimmed by 3 bases and V by 3 bases; bases with no gene match: 7. Germline lookup yields CDR1 MNHEY and CDR2 SVGAGI. CDR3 length: 15 amino acids. This CDR3 is CASSYGTGGNYEQYF. CDR3 DNA sequence: TGTGCCAGCAGTTATGGGACAGGCGGGAACTACGAGCAGTACTTC.

This clonotype appeared a few times. The rearrangement links TRBV7-9 to TRBJ2-7; 7 nucleotides agree with TRBD2. With 1 base clipped from V and 3 bases from J, the junction kept 9 bases outside the gene matches. The CDR3 totals 16 residues. Germline lookup yields CDR1 SEHNR and CDR2 FQNEAQ (reference sequence). CDR3 residues: CASSLGVTGRDYEQYF. As DNA, the CDR3 is TGTGCCAGCAGCTTAGGGGTGACGGGGAGGGACTACGAGCAGTACTTC.

This clonotype appeared once. Compared with germline, one end of the junction differs, possibly owing to a read error. The chain carries TRBV7-7 and TRBJ2-7; D call uncertain. Germline assignment: CDR1 SSHAT and CDR2 FNYEAQ (reference sequence). The CDR3 is 13 residues long. As DNA, the CDR3 is TGTGCTAGCAGCTTTGCCGTAGGCTACGAGCAGTACTTC. It yields the protein CASSFAVGYEQYF.

This clonotype was counted a few times. The chain joins TRBV27 to TRBJ2-5, with D uncertain. The J call is in doubt because the DNA end fits TRBJ2-7 better. Germline CDR1 is MNHEY and CDR2 is SMNVEV (reference sequence). This CDR3 contains 12 residues. The CDR3 protein is CASSWTDGEQYF. The CDR3 nucleotides read TGTGCCAGCAGTTGGACCGACGGCGAGCAGTACTTC.

This chain connects TRBV20-1 to TRBJ2-3, with 9 positions matching TRBD1. The junction had 8 bases not matched to a gene; V was cut back by 5 bases and J by 5 bases. The germline V gene encodes CDR1 DFQATT and CDR2 SNEGSKA (reference sequence). The CDR3 runs to 14 residues. CDR3 amino acids: CSASGQGREDTQYF. CDR3 bases: TGCAGTGCTTCTGGACAGGGGCGGGAAGATACGCAGTATTTT.

This clonotype has only a few counts. This sequence joins TRBV20-1 and TRBJ2-3, with D possibly called TRBD1 or TRBD2 (5 bases each). Looked up from germline, CDR1 is DFQATT and CDR2 is SNEGSKA (reference sequence). V was pared by 7 bases and J by 3 bases, with 11 bases between. CDR3 length: 12 residues. As DNA, the CDR3 is TGCAGTGTCCCGGGACCGACAGATACGCAGTATTTT. It encodes CSVPGPTDTQYF.

The chain carries TRBV7-2 and TRBJ2-3; maybe TRBD2 (6 bases). The CDR3 is 16 residues long. Germline V CDR1 and CDR2: SGHTA, FQGNSA. The germline V and J ends were trimmed by 5 bases and 3 bases, with 18 bases remaining between them. Here the CDR3 reads CASSVVGLALTDTQYF. In DNA, the CDR3 is TGTGCCAGCAGCGTTGTGGGGCTAGCGTTGACAGATACGCAGTATTTT.